These 17 T cell receptor beta chains were sequenced from one sample in a study of CD8+CD57+ T cells in acquired aplastic anemia. TCR beta VDJ and CDR3 profiles were obtained from a genomic DNA template. MiXCR, applied by TCRdb to the reads, yields one record per CDR3 protein. The sample yields 250,000 to 350,000 distinct CDR3 sequences, 55% to 65% seen once. Material for sequencing was sorted CD4+, CD8+, or CD8+CD57+ T cells (not recorded which) from PBMCs. These receptors were obtained from a human donor with severe aplastic anemia or a healthy control (not recorded which).

The chain couples TRBV7-2 to TRBJ1-4, with 7 bases fitting TRBD1. The CDR3 covers 14 residues. J lost 8 bases, V lost 5 bases, and 8 bases had no gene match. CDR1 and CDR2 (germline): SGHTA, FQGNSA. The CDR3 sequence: CASSIDRDDEKLFF. Here the CDR3 DNA reads TGTGCCAGCAGCATCGACAGGGACGACGAAAAACTGTTTTTT.

The sample holds a few counts of this clonotype. The chain links TRBV10-3 to TRBJ1-2; TRBD1 matches at 8 bases. CDR3 size: 14 residues. V shed 5 bases, J shed 1 base, and the junction held 3 bases outside the gene matches. Per germline, CDR1 ENHRY and CDR2 SYGVKD. CDR3 in amino acids: CAISPGQGNYGYTF. For the CDR3, the DNA is TGTGCCATCAGTCCTGGACAGGGTAACTATGGCTACACCTTC.

This clonotype was observed at least ten times. J is TRBJ1-3 and V is TRBV19; weak D call: TRBD1 (6 bases). The V gene lost 6 bases and the J gene lost 0 bases, with 18 bases spanning the gap. Germline CDR1 reads LNHDA; CDR2 reads SQIVND (reference sequence). The CDR3 sequence is 17 residues long. CDR3: CASRTRGERYSGNTIYF. The CDR3 DNA sequence: TGTGCCAGTAGGACAAGGGGGGAGAGATACTCTGGAAACACCATATATTTT.

Concerning this clonotype itself: The CDR3 does not end in the conserved phenylalanine or tryptophan, so this is likely a read error. The DNA is omitted, as the CDR3 cannot be located on it reliably, and the CDR3 follows TCRdb's listing. The J gene is TRBJ1-1, the V gene TRBV6-5; TRBD1 reflects the table's D call only, with no check against the DNA. The CDR3 is made up of 11 amino acids, end residues included. Germline CDR1 is MNHEY and CDR2 is SVGAGI. The CDR3 protein is CASSRLTDPSS.

The gene calls are TRBV2 and TRBJ1-5, with D perhaps matching TRBD1 (6 bases). CDR3 size: 18 residues. Deletions cut 6 bases from V and 7 bases from J, with 28 bases between. Germline assignment: CDR1 SNHLY and CDR2 FYNNEI. CDR3: CASSESGGAGARVQPQHF. In DNA form, the CDR3 reads TGTGCCAGCAGCGAGAGTGGGGGGGCGGGGGCGCGTGTCCAGCCCCAGCATTTT.

The count of this clonotype is one. The gene calls are TRBV24-1 and TRBJ2-1; 9 bases are shared with TRBD1. V gave up 4 bases and J gave up 0 bases; unmatched junction bases: 9. This CDR3 comprises 18 residues. Germline V gives CDR1 KGHDR, CDR2 SFDVKD. The CDR3, as DNA: TGTGCCACCAGTGAGTCCTCACAGGGGGCGAGCTCCTACAATGAGCAGTTCTTC. It yields the protein CATSESSQGASSYNEQFF.

Comments on this clonotype: A much larger clone lies a single base off, so this may be a read error. This rearrangement joins TRBV7-9 to TRBJ2-7; no firm D call. The V end lost 11 bases, the J end lost 2 bases, and 16 bases lay between the germline ends. Germline V gene sequence: CDR1 SEHNR, CDR2 FQNEAQ (reference sequence). This CDR3 region has 13 residues. CDR3 region: CAWSLPVTYEQYF. CDR3 DNA: TGTGCCTGGAGTCTGCCGGTTACCTACGAGCAGTACTTC. Filled out from reference TRBV7-9 and TRBJ2-7, the complete variable domain reads DTGVSQNPRHKITKRGQNVTFRCDPISEHNRLYWYRQTLGQGPEFLTYFQNEAQLEKSRLLSDRFSAERPKGSFSTLEIQRTEQGDSAMYLCAWSLPVTYEQYFGPGTRLTVT.

The gene calls are TRBV2 and TRBJ1-6, with 7 bases lining up with TRBD1. This CDR3 contains 14 residues. Unmatched junction bases numbered 9, after V lost 7 bases and J lost 9 bases. Per germline, CDR1 SNHLY and CDR2 FYNNEI. In DNA form, the CDR3 reads TGTGCCAGCAAGGGGGCTGGGGGCAGTTCACCCCTCCACTTT. It encodes CASKGAGGSSPLHF.

V and J are TRBV20-1 and TRBJ2-7; D is undetermined. Germline V CDR1 and CDR2: DFQATT, SNEGSKA (reference sequence). The CDR3 is 13 amino acids. V was shortened by 3 bases and J by 2 bases, with 11 bases between the two germline ends. This chain's CDR3 is CSASLAEPYEQYF. As DNA, the CDR3 is TGCAGTGCTAGTCTCGCAGAGCCCTACGAGCAGTACTTC.

This chain uses TRBV20-1 with TRBJ2-3, with TRBD2 as a possible D gene (6 bases). Trimming left V 4 bases short and J 15 bases short, with 14 bases between. The CDR3 extends over 10 amino acids. Germline V CDR1 and CDR2: DFQATT, SNEGSKA (reference sequence). The CDR3 here is CSATGTLGYF. The CDR3, as DNA: TGCAGTGCTACCGGGACTTTGGGTTATTTT.

DNA for the CDR3: TGTGCCAGCAGCTCCTCCCGGGGACTTGAGCGGGAGCATCCGAGCTCCTACGAGCAGTACTTC. It translates to CASSSSRGLEREHPSSYEQYF. This chain links TRBV7-8 with TRBJ2-7; TRBD2 matches at 8 bases. The CDR3 is 21 amino acids. Germline values: CDR1 SGHVS, CDR2 FQNEAQ. Trimming at V came to 4 bases and at J to 0 bases, leaving 23 bases not matched to a gene.

V is TRBV12-3 or TRBV12-4 and J is TRBJ2-3; possible D gene TRBD2, 5 bases. V lost 1 base to trimming and J lost 0 bases, with 11 bases between them. The CDR3 consists of 16 residues. CDR3: CASSLGWRTSTDTQYF. In DNA, the CDR3 is TGTGCCAGCAGTTTAGGATGGCGGACTAGCACAGATACGCAGTATTTT.

This clonotype has ten or more counts. This chain links TRBV3-1 with TRBJ2-5, with 7 positions matching TRBD1. CDR1 is LGHDT and CDR2 is YNNKEL in the germline V gene (reference sequence). The V segment lost 0 bases and the J segment 2 bases; nucleotides outside the gene matches: 9. This CDR3 has 17 residues. The CDR3 here is CASSQEATGIYQETQYF. Here the CDR3 DNA reads TGTGCCAGCAGCCAAGAGGCGACAGGGATTTATCAAGAGACCCAGTACTTC.

This clonotype was recorded a few times. This chain links TRBV29-1 with TRBJ1-1; TRBD1 matches 7 bases. This CDR3 has 10 amino acids. Germline trimming cut 7 bases from V and 6 bases from J; bases unmatched to any gene: 2. Germline V gene data show CDR1 as SQVTM and CDR2 as ANQGSEA. CDR3 nucleotide sequence: TGCAGCGGACAGGGTTCTGAAGCTTTCTTT. Amino acids: CSGQGSEAFF.

The chain carries TRBV2 and TRBJ1-5; TRBD1 matches 7 bases. Germline V gives CDR1 SNHLY, CDR2 FYNNEI. The CDR3 runs to 15 residues. V trimming: 6 bases; J trimming: 5 bases; junction bases outside the gene matches: 10. The CDR3 DNA reads as TGTGCCAGCAGCCCACAGGGGACTACTTATCAGCCCCAGCATTTT. This codes for CASSPQGTTYQPQHF.

This clonotype was picked up a small number of times. The V and J genes are TRBV11-2 and TRBJ2-3; 10 nucleotides match TRBD2. The CDR3 is 17 residues long. Trimming took 7 bases from V and 2 from J; bases not matched to a gene: 12. The germline V gene encodes CDR1 SGHAT and CDR2 FQNNGV. The CDR3 DNA reads TGTGCCAGCACCAAAACCATAGCGGGGGGCCACACAGATACGCAGTATTTT. The encoded protein is CASTKTIAGGHTDTQYF.

This clonotype was recorded many times. The chain couples TRBV12-3 or TRBV12-4 to TRBJ1-3; 11 bases map to TRBD1. There are 14 residues in the CDR3. J gave up 5 bases and V 6 bases, and 3 bases lay outside the gene matches. CDR3 in amino acids: CASRDRGQRNTIYF. CDR3 nucleotides: TGTGCCAGCAGGGACAGGGGGCAGCGAAACACCATATATTTT.